This is a list of T cell receptor beta chains from one sample in a study of OX40 agonist ivuxolimab in advanced cancers. Some clones are missing from TCRdb's copy, which holds only in-frame ones; the method was immunoSEQ multiplex PCR. Among about 52,000 clones listed, around 85% were seen once. The sequenced sample was CD4+ or CD8+ T cells sorted from blood, obtained in a trial of the OX40 agonist ivuxolimab. These receptor sequences come from an adult with an advanced solid tumor such as melanoma, head and neck, liver or kidney cancer. Each CDR3 is given with its conserved first and last residue. D genes are given only for firm matches. Only some rows state a clone size, as once, few, many or a class for expanded clones.

size	D	V	J	CDR3	DNA
NA	TRBD2	TRBV12-5	TRBJ2-7	CASGFLVGVGLGTNYEQYF	TGTGCTAGTGGTTTTTTGGTGGGAGTGGGGCTGGGGACTAACTACGAGCAGTACTTC
NA	NA	TRBV7-6	TRBJ1-1	CASSLEVLGTEAFF	TGTGCCAGCAGCTTAGAGGTCCTGGGCACTGAAGCTTTCTTT
once	NA	TRBV5-6	TRBJ1-2	CASSFSGVYGYTF	TGTGCCAGCAGCTTTTCAGGGGTCTATGGCTACACCTTC
NA	NA	TRBV6-6	TRBJ1-2	CASSSPGLTNYGYTF	TGTGCCAGCAGTTCTCCGGGCCTCACTAACTATGGCTACACCTTC
NA	NA	TRBV4-2	TRBJ1-1	CASSQEAAVNTEAFF	TGTGCCAGCAGCCAAGAAGCAGCGGTGAACACTGAAGCTTTCTTT
medium-sized	NA	TRBV5-1	TRBJ1-1	CASGGGLLNTEAFF	TGCGCCAGCGGAGGAGGACTTTTGAACACTGAAGCTTTCTTT
few	TRBD2	TRBV6-5	TRBJ2-7	CASRPTSGGHYEQYF	TGTGCCAGCAGGCCTACTAGCGGGGGGCACTACGAGCAGTACTTC
NA	NA	TRBV19	TRBJ2-6	CASSIGRSGANVLTF	TGTGCCAGTAGTATTGGGAGGTCTGGGGCCAACGTCCTGACTTTC
NA	NA	TRBV4-1	TRBJ1-2	CASSHTGSRGGYTF	TGCGCCAGCAGCCATACTGGGAGCCGGGGCGGCTACACCTTC
NA	TRBD2	TRBV11-2	TRBJ2-5	CASSLRWRGSLETQYF	TGTGCCAGCAGCTTAAGGTGGCGGGGGAGTTTAGAGACCCAGTACTTC
NA	TRBD1	TRBV4-3	TRBJ1-1	CASSQAPGQGTEAFF	TGCGCCAGCAGCCAGGCACCGGGACAGGGCACTGAAGCTTTCTTT